This TCR beta chain came from a study of control samples from healthy donors and cancer patients. This clone turned up a few times. Profiled with immunoSEQ multiplex PCR; TCRdb holds only in-frame clones, not every one. Among 110,000 or so clones listed, about 80% were seen once. This receptor was identified in a woman in her 50s in good health. Sequencing input: blood.

CDR3 sequence reads: CSTRTPGANVLTF. The CDR3 coding sequence is TGTTCGACTCGAACCCCGGGGGCCAACGTCCTGACTTTC. V usage is TRBV28 and J usage is TRBJ2-6; D unresolved. CDR1 and CDR2 from the germline V gene are MDHEN and SYDVKM. The CDR3 has 13 amino acids.